This passage covers 15 T cell receptor beta chains from one sample sequenced in a study of neurological immune-mediated disorders. Each CDR3 protein gets one entry after TCRdb re-called the 5' RACE reads with MiXCR. The sample lists 60,000 to 85,000 distinct CDR3 sequences; around 4.8% were seen once. Sequences were obtained from PBMCs. These receptors all stem from a woman in her 70s with multiple sclerosis.

This clonotype was observed many times. The CDR3 DNA is TGCGCCAGCAGCTACTCCAGCGGGAGGGCCTACAATGAGCAGTTCTTC. This gives the protein CASSYSSGRAYNEQFF. The rearrangement uses TRBV5-1 and TRBJ2-1; 10 bases agree with TRBD2. Per germline, CDR1 SGHRS and CDR2 YFSETQ. The CDR3 is made up of 16 amino acids. V was pared by 3 bases and J by 2 bases, with 5 bases of the junction left unmatched. The full variable domain, completed using reference TRBV5-1 and TRBJ2-1, is KAGVTQTPRYLIKTRGQQVTLSCSPISGHRSVSWYQQTPGQGLQFLFEYFSETQRNKGNFPGRFSGRQFSNSRSEMNVSTLELGDSALYLCASSYSSGRAYNEQFFGPGTRLTVL.

In its sample, this clonotype was seen many times. The gene calls are TRBV11-1 and TRBJ1-6; weak D call: TRBD1 (5 bases). Trimming pared 1 base from V and 0 bases from J, leaving 7 bases between. The CDR3 covers 16 residues. CDR1 and CDR2 from the germline V gene are SGHAT and FQDESV (reference sequence). CDR3 protein: CASSLDRSSYNSPLHF. For the CDR3, the DNA is TGTGCCAGCAGCTTAGACAGGAGCTCCTATAATTCACCCCTCCACTTT.

The table lists this clonotype with many counts. CDR3 nucleotide sequence: TGCGCCAGCAGCTTTAGCGGAAACTACCAAGAGACCCAGTACTTC. It codes for CASSFSGNYQETQYF. V usage is TRBV5-1 and J usage is TRBJ2-5, with D tentatively TRBD2 (6 bases). Trimming pared 2 bases from V and 0 bases from J, leaving 11 bases between. The CDR3 is 15 residues long. Looked up from germline, CDR1 is SGHRS and CDR2 is YFSETQ.

The sample holds a few counts of this clonotype. DNA for the CDR3: TGTGCCAGCAGCATTCGGGGACAATTCCCCCCGGACACCTTC. Translating gives CASSIRGQFPPDTF. This chain uses TRBV12-3 or TRBV12-4 with TRBJ1-2, with D possibly being TRBD1 (6 bases). CDR3 size: 14 residues. V dropped 6 bases and J dropped 12 bases, with 23 bases sitting between them.

This clonotype has ten or more counts. The chain joins TRBV7-2 to TRBJ1-2; no clear D gene. V lost 4 bases and J lost 1, with 7 bases in between. The CDR3 length is 13 residues. Germline assignment: CDR1 SGHTA and CDR2 FQGNSA. CDR3 loop: CASSSQLNYGYTF. DNA of the CDR3: TGTGCCAGCAGCTCCCAGCTTAACTATGGCTACACCTTC. Supplemented by reference TRBV7-2 and TRBJ1-2, the full variable domain reads GAGVSQSPSNKVTEKGKDVELRCDPISGHTALYWYRQSLGQGLEFLIYFQGNSAPDKSGLPSDRFSAERTGGSVSTLTIQRTQQEDSAVYLCASSSQLNYGYTFGSGTRLTVV.

This clonotype was seen repeatedly, ten times or more. The rearrangement links TRBV7-2 to TRBJ1-1; D possibly corresponds to TRBD1 (5 bases). Germline CDR1 reads SGHTA; CDR2 reads FQGNSA. The CDR3 contains 15 residues. V lost 7 bases to trimming and J lost 4 bases, with 19 bases between them. In DNA, the CDR3 is TGTGCCAGCACCCCCACACGGGGCCGCGGCACTGAAGCTTTCTTT. Encoded protein: CASTPTRGRGTEAFF.

This clonotype was counted ten times or more. The V and J genes are TRBV6-1 and TRBJ2-7; unclear D gene. The CDR3 covers 16 residues. Germline V gene sequence: CDR1 MNHNS, CDR2 SASEGT. Trimming removed 6 bases at V and 0 bases at J, with 18 bases between. Written as DNA, the CDR3 is TGTGCCAGCAGGACCCATGGGTCCTTGAGCTCCTACGAGCAGTACTTC. This translates into CASRTHGSLSSYEQYF.

In this sample, this clonotype turned up many times. The chain joins TRBV6-2 or TRBV6-3 to TRBJ2-7; either TRBD1 or TRBD2 may supply D (5 bases each). Trimming removed 11 bases at V and 5 bases at J, with 22 bases between. The germline V gene encodes CDR1 MNHEY and CDR2 SVGEGT. The CDR3 extends over 14 amino acids. CDR3 residues: CALDRGLRDHEQYF. The CDR3 region has the DNA TGTGCCCTGGACCGGGGCCTACGCGATCACGAGCAGTACTTC.

Ten or more counts support this clonotype. The gene calls are TRBV29-1 and TRBJ2-3; D remains ambiguous. This CDR3 is 13 amino acids long. Germline CDR1 SQVTM, CDR2 ANQGSEA. V was trimmed by 7 bases and J by 1 base, leaving 12 bases between them. The chain's CDR3 is CSGRLSGTDTQYF. CDR3 DNA sequence: TGCAGCGGCCGGCTTTCGGGCACAGATACGCAGTATTTT.

The gene calls are TRBV20-1 and TRBJ2-1; no firm D call. Germline V CDR1 and CDR2: DFQATT, SNEGSKA (reference sequence). This CDR3 has 14 amino acids. V lost 0 bases, J lost 0 bases, and 6 bases lay in between. CDR3: CSAREISSYNEQFF. The CDR3 DNA reads TGCAGTGCTAGAGAAATTAGCTCCTACAATGAGCAGTTCTTC.

In its sample, this clonotype was seen many times. The chain has TRBV29-1 and TRBJ2-7; D remains unclear. Looked up from germline, CDR1 is SQVTM and CDR2 is ANQGSEA. This CDR3 spans 13 amino acids. V gave up 4 bases and J gave up 3 bases, with 13 bases separating them. The CDR3 DNA is TGCAGCGTTGTCGGGTTACAAAACTACGAGCAGTACTTC. It codes for CSVVGLQNYEQYF.

This clonotype was counted only a few times. The rearrangement uses TRBV13 and TRBJ2-2; D may be TRBD1 (6 bases). Per the germline V gene, CDR1 is PRHDT and CDR2 is FYEKMQ (reference sequence). V was trimmed by 2 bases and J by 3 bases, leaving 16 bases between them. CDR3 size: 17 residues. The CDR3 is CASSLMTGALYTGELFF. In DNA, the CDR3 is TGTGCCAGCAGCTTAATGACAGGAGCCTTATACACCGGGGAGCTGTTTTTT.

There are many counts of this clonotype. The chain joins TRBV15 to TRBJ2-7; 10 bases fit TRBD2. With V trimmed by 5 bases and J by 3 bases, 7 bases remained unmatched. The CDR3 is 15 residues long. Germline lookup yields CDR1 LNHNV and CDR2 YYDKDF (reference sequence). For the CDR3, the DNA is TGTGCCACCAGCTGGGGGAGCGGGAGGGGCTACGAGCAGTACTTC. Amino acid sequence: CATSWGSGRGYEQYF.

Ten or more counts support this clonotype. The gene calls are TRBV5-1 and TRBJ2-3; TRBD2 aligns across 8 bases. V trimming: 1 base; J trimming: 0 bases; junction bases outside the gene matches: 7. CDR3 length: 17 amino acids. The germline V gene has CDR1 SGHRS and CDR2 YFSETQ. The CDR3 reads CASSLRNSGASTDTQYF. DNA of the CDR3: TGCGCCAGCAGCTTGAGAAATAGCGGGGCTAGCACAGATACGCAGTATTTT.

This clonotype was recorded at least ten times. This rearrangement joins TRBV29-1 to TRBJ2-5, with a possible D match to TRBD1 (5 bases). V lost 6 bases and J 0 bases, leaving 14 bases between the germline ends. The CDR3 is 14 residues long. CDR1 is SQVTM, CDR2 ANQGSEA, per germline. DNA for the CDR3: TGCAGCGTACCGACAGTCTTCTACCAAGAGACCCAGTACTTC. Amino acids: CSVPTVFYQETQYF. The complete variable domain, with remaining parts taken from reference TRBV29-1 and TRBJ2-5, reads SAVISQKPSRDICQRGTSLTIQCQVDSQVTMMFWYRQQPGQSLTLIATANQGSEATYESGFVIDKFPISRPNLTFSTLTVSNMSPEDSSIYLCSVPTVFYQETQYFGPGTRLLVL.